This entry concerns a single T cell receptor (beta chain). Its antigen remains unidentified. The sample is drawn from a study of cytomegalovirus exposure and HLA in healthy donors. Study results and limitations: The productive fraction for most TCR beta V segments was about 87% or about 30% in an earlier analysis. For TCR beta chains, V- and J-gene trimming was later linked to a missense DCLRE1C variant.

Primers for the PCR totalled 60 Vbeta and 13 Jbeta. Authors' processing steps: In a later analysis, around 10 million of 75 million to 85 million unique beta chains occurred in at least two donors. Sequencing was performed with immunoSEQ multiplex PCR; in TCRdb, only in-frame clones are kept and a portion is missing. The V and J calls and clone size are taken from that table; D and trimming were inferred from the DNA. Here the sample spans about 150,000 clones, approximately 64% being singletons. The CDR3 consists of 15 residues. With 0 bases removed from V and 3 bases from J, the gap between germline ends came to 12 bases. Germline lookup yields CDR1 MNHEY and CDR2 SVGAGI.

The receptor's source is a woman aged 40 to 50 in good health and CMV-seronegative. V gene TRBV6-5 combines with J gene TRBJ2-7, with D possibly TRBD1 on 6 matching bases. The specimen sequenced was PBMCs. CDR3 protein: CASSYSNRVGYEQYF. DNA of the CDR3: TGTGCCAGCAGTTACTCAAACAGGGTTGGCTACGAGCAGTACTTC.